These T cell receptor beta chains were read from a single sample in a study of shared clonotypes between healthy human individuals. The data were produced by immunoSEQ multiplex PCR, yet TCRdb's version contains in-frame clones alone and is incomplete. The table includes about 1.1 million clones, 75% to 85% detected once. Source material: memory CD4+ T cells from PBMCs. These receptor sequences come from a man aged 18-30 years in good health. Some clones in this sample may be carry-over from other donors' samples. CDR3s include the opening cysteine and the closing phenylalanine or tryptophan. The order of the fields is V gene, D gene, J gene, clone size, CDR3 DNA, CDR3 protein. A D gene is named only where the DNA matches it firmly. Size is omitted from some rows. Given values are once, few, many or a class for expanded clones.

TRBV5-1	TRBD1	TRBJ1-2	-	TGCGCCAGCAGCTGGGTCAGACAGGGGGACTATGGCTACACCTTC	CASSWVRQGDYGYTF
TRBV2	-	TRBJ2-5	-	TGTGCCAGCCGTCGGGAGTACCAAGAGACCCAGTACTTC	CASRREYQETQYF
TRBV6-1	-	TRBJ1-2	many	TGTGCCAGCAGTGAATCGTCCGTGGGATTCTCCTATGGCTACACCTTC	CASSESSVGFSYGYTF
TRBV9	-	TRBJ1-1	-	TGTGCCAGCAGCCAAGGCGGGGGTCCCTGGGACACTGAAGCTTTCTTT	CASSQGGGPWDTEAFF
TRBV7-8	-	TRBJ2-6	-	TGTGCCAGCAGCTTATACAGGACAAACGGGGCCAACGTCCTGACTTTC	CASSLYRTNGANVLTF
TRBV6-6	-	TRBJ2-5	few	TGTGCCAGCAGTTATAAGACCGACCAGTACTTC	CASSYKTDQYF
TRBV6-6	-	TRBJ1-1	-	TGTGCCAGCAGTTCTCAGGGTTATAGTGAAGCTTTCTTT	CASSSQGYSEAFF
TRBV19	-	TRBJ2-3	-	TGTGCCAGTAGTACCCAGGGACGTCCCCAATACACAGATACGCAGTATTTT	CASSTQGRPQYTDTQYF
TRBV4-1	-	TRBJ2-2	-	TGCGCCAGCAGCCCGGGTGGGGGGCCTGGCACCGGGGAGCTGTTTTTT	CASSPGGGPGTGELFF
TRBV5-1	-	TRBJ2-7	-	TGCGCCAGCTCGGAGTTAGCGATAGAGAACTCCTACGAGCAGTACTTC	CASSELAIENSYEQYF
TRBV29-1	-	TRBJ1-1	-	TGCAGCGTCCGACTCCTACTCGGTAGAGTGAGAACTGAAGCTTTCTTT	CSVRLLLGRVRTEAFF
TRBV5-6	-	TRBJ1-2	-	TGTGCCAGCAGCTTGCCGGGAACAGGTCAGAACTATGGCTACACCTTC	CASSLPGTGQNYGYTF
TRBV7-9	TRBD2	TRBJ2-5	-	TGTGCCAGCAGCATCGGGACTAGCGGGAGGGGTGAGGAGACCCAGTACTTC	CASSIGTSGRGEETQYF
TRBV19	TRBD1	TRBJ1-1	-	TGTGCCAGTAGTCCCAGGGGACAGCCCCAGGAGTACGCTTTCTTT	CASSPRGQPQEYAFF
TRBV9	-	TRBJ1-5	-	TGTGCCAGCAGCGCGGGCGGGGGTCCCTCGGAGCCCCAGCATTTT	CASSAGGGPSEPQHF
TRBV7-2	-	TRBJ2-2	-	TGTGCCAGCAGCTTCCTTGGCGTGAGCGTAAACACCGGGGAGCTGTTTTTT	CASSFLGVSVNTGELFF
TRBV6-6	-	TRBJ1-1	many	TGTGCCAGCACCTACACGGATGCCCCTGAAGCTTTCTTT	CASTYTDAPEAFF
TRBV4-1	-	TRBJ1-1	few	TGCGCCAGCAGGCTAAAGTGGGGGAACACTGAAGCTTTCTTT	CASRLKWGNTEAFF
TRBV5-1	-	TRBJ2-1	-	TGCGCCAGCAGCCCACAGGTGAGCTCCTACAATGAGCAGTTCTTC	CASSPQVSSYNEQFF
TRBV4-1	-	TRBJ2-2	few	TGCGCCAGCAGCGAGGGTGTAGGGGAGCTGTTTTTT	CASSEGVGELFF
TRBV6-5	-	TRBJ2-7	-	TGTGCCAGCAGTTACTCCCGCAGGGACGAGCAGTACTTC	CASSYSRRDEQYF
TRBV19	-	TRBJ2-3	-	TGTGCCAGTAGGATACAGCTCACAGATACGCAGTATTTT	CASRIQLTDTQYF
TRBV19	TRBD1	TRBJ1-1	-	TGTGCCAGTAGTAGGCTTCCGGGACAGATGACGAACACTGAAGCTTTCTTT	CASSRLPGQMTNTEAFF
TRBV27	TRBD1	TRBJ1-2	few	TGTGCCAGCAGTTTCGGACAGGGGGCTGGCTATGGCTACACCTTC	CASSFGQGAGYGYTF
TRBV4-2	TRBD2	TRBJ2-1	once	TGTGCCAGCAGCCAAGACTACGCCGGGACTAGCGGTTACAATGAGCAGTTCTTC	CASSQDYAGTSGYNEQFF
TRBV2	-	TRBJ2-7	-	TGTGCCAGCAGTGAACAGGTTAGCGAGCAGTACTTC	CASSEQVSEQYF
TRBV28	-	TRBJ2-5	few	TGTGCCAGCAGAAGGCAAAAAGAGGTCGGGTACTTC	CASRRQKEVGYF
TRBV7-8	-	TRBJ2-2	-	TGTGCCAGCAGCCACCCTACGAGGACAGTACGGACCGGGGAGCTGTTTTTT	CASSHPTRTVRTGELFF
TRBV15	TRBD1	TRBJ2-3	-	TGTGCCACCAGCAGAGGGCAGGGGGCACTAGATACGCAGTATTTT	CATSRGQGALDTQYF
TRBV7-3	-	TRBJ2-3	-	TGTGCCAGCAGCTTAAAGGGCACAGATACGCAGTATTTT	CASSLKGTDTQYF
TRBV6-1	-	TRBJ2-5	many	TGTGCCAGCAGTGAGAGTGGGACCCAGTACTTC	CASSESGTQYF